The 7 T cell receptor beta chains below all came from one sample that was sequenced in a study of cytomegalovirus exposure and HLA in healthy donors. Primers: 60 Vbeta forward and 13 Jbeta reverse. Using immunoSEQ multiplex PCR, the repertoire was profiled, and TCRdb retains in-frame clones only, with some absent. Found here are around 140,000 clones, almost 85% of them singletons; the top ten hold about 3.2%. The specimen sequenced was PBMCs. The source of these receptors is a man aged 18 to 29 in good health and CMV-seropositive.

The chain recombines TRBV7-2 with TRBJ2-1; TRBD2 matches at 11 bases. With V trimmed by 2 bases and J by 9 bases, 3 bases remained unmatched. The CDR3 contains 14 residues. Germline CDR1 SGHTA, CDR2 FQGNSA. CDR3 sequence (DNA): TGTGCCAGCAGCTTAACTAGCGGGAGCGGTGAGCAGTTCTTC. This translates into CASSLTSGSGEQFF.

This clone appeared a single time. The CDR3 sequence: CASMGLEETQYF. The CDR3 bases are TGTGCCAGCATGGGACTAGAGGAGACCCAGTACTTC. The chain is built from TRBV2 and TRBJ2-5, with 8 bases matching TRBD2. The CDR3 extends over 12 amino acids. Germline assignment: CDR1 SNHLY and CDR2 FYNNEI. Trimming took 7 bases from V and 5 from J; bases not matched to a gene: 3.

J is TRBJ2-3 and V is TRBV10-1; tentatively, D is TRBD1 (6 bases). Per the germline V gene, CDR1 is WNHNN and CDR2 is SYGVQD (reference sequence). Trimming left V 7 bases short and J 2 bases short, with 16 bases between. This CDR3 has 15 amino acids. This chain's CDR3 is CASNQYREPTDTQYF. DNA of the CDR3: TGCGCCAGCAACCAATACAGGGAACCCACAGATACGCAGTATTTT.

The rearrangement uses TRBV11-2 and TRBJ2-1; TRBD2 agrees at 8 bases. V trimming: 6 bases; J trimming: 8 bases; junction bases outside the gene matches: 9. Germline values: CDR1 SGHAT, CDR2 FQNNGV. This CDR3 has 14 residues. Here the CDR3 DNA reads TGTGCCAGCAGTTTGGGACTAGTGGGAGATGAGCAGTTCTTC. This sequence encodes CASSLGLVGDEQFF.

Notes on this clone: Other DNA sequences in this sample translate to the same CDR3. The gene calls are TRBV6-1 and TRBJ1-5, with 7 bases matching TRBD1. V lost 3 bases, J lost 4 bases, and 3 bases stayed unmatched. The V gene's germline CDR1 is MNHNS and CDR2 SASEGT. This CDR3 contains 14 residues. The DNA of the CDR3 is TGTGCCAGCAGTGAGGCAGGGGGAAATCAGCCCCAGCATTTT. Encoded protein: CASSEAGGNQPQHF.

J is TRBJ2-2 and V is TRBV28; 9 bases align to TRBD2. V was pared by 8 bases and J by 5 bases, with 12 bases of the junction left unmatched. The CDR3 loop spans 16 amino acids. Germline V gene sequence: CDR1 MDHEN, CDR2 SYDVKM. The CDR3 reads CASRLGGRGWTGELFF. The CDR3 coding sequence is TGTGCCAGCCGGTTGGGCGGGAGGGGTTGGACCGGGGAGCTGTTTTTT. The full variable domain, with the rest looked up from reference TRBV28 and TRBJ2-2, is DVKVTQSSRYLVKRTGEKVFLECVQDMDHENMFWYRQDPGLGLRLIYFSYDVKMKEKGDIPEGYSVSREKKERFSLILESASTNQTSMYLCASRLGGRGWTGELFFGEGSRLTVL.

This clone was detected only a few times. The CDR3 reads CASSPDTSYGYTF. The CDR3 DNA reads TGTGCCAGCAGTCCGGACACCAGCTATGGCTACACCTTC. The chain carries TRBV6-5 and TRBJ1-2; a weak D match, TRBD1 (5 bases). The CDR3 runs to 13 residues. V lost 5 bases and J lost 4, with 11 bases in between. Germline loops: CDR1 MNHEY, CDR2 SVGAGI.